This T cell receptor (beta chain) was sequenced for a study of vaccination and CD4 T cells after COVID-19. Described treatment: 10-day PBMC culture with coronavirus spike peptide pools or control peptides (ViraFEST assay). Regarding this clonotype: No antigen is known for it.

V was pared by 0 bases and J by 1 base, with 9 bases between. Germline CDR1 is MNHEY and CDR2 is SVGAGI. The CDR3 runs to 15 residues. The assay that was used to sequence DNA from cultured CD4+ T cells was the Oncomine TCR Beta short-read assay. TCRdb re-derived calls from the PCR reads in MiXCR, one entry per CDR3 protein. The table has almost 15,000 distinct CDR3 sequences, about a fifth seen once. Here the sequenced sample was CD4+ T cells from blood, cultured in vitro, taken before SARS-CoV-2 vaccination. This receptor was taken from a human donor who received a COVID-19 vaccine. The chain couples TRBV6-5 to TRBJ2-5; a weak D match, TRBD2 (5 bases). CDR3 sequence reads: CASSYSTGVQETQYF. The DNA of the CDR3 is TGTGCCAGCAGTTACTCGACCGGGGTCCAAGAGACCCAGTACTTC.